The present T cell receptor beta chain was sequenced within a study of radiotherapy plus CTLA-4 blockade in lung cancer. From germline, CDR1 is LNHDA and CDR2 SQIVND (reference sequence). This CDR3 comprises 14 residues. V lost 7 bases, J lost 1 base, and 13 bases lay in between. Generated by immunoSEQ multiplex PCR, the TCRdb table keeps only in-frame clones and is missing some. The sample has around 44,000 clones; approximately 86% are singletons. Here the sequenced sample was peripheral blood, taken from a patient treated with radiotherapy plus ipilimumab. The clonotype comes from a human donor with non-small cell lung cancer that progressed on radiotherapy plus ipilimumab. Some clones in this sample may be carry-over from other donors' samples. The V and J genes are TRBV19 and TRBJ1-1, with a tentative D call TRBD1 (6 bases). The CDR3 DNA reads as TGTGCCAGTAAATGGGGGGGCACGAACACTGAAGCTTTCTTT. Translating gives CASKWGGTNTEAFF.